This T cell receptor beta chain was captured in a study of blood T cell repertoires in COVID-19. Study-level information: Sites across the United States, Italy and Spain contributed samples from acute and convalescent COVID-19. T cells, B-cell-depleted T cells, or PBMCs supplied cDNA or gDNA.

In the original processing: How many nucleated cells were present was estimated from reference gene primer amplification. The assay was immunoSEQ multiplex PCR, and TCRdb's table has in-frame clones only and misses some. The V and J calls and clone size are taken from that table; D and trimming were inferred from the DNA. Of 200,000 to 250,000 clones in the sample, around 89% were seen once. V shed 4 bases, J shed 7 bases, and the junction held 6 bases outside the gene matches. CDR1 is SGHTA, CDR2 FQGNSA, per germline. This CDR3 is 13 amino acids long. It was during active infection that Seattle patients were enrolled and then longitudinally followed.

Specimen: peripheral blood. The sequence was obtained from a man aged 30 to 39 with COVID-19, enrolled during active disease. This chain connects TRBV7-2 to TRBJ1-2, with TRBD1 matching over 7 bases. The CDR3 nucleotides read TGTGCCAGCAGCTCCACAGGGGCTCGTGGCTACACCTTC. Translation gives CASSSTGARGYTF.